The clone carrying this T cell receptor beta chain was detected once. Its antigen is unknown. At least 6 micrograms of total RNA were extracted per sample. Germline lookup yields CDR1 SGHTA and CDR2 FQGTGA. Trimming cost V 5 bases and J 0 bases, with 12 bases left between them. The CDR3 loop spans 15 amino acids. The use of a sample-barcoded 5' primer and a J-beta primer mix characterized a second PCR of roughly 7 to 12 cycles. Each CDR3 protein gets one entry after TCRdb re-called the 5' RACE reads with MiXCR. This table holds hundreds of thousands of distinct CDR3 sequences, approximately 25% found once. This specimen belongs to a study of blood T cells in healthy people across ages. Overall study results and limits: Long-lived donors had more naive CD4+ cells and higher diversity than aged donors.

The same data also went into a second study, on T cells of mothers and their children. That report adds: At around 1.6 ug per 15 ul, all of the extracted RNA went into cDNA synthesis. Researchers report slightly higher, though non-significant, overlap in related mother-child pairs than in unrelated pairs.

The clonotype was recovered from a boy aged 5-17 years in good health. The sequenced material came from blood. V usage is TRBV7-3 and J usage is TRBJ2-3; D not resolved. CDR3 in amino acids: CASSPTPVSTDTQYF. The CDR3 nucleotides read TGTGCCAGCAGCCCAACACCTGTTAGCACAGATACGCAGTATTTT.